This entry describes one T cell receptor beta chain. V was clipped by 7 bases and J by 3 bases; unmatched bases: 9. The CDR3 has 15 residues. Germline CDR1 and CDR2: SNHLY and FYNNEI. This specimen belongs to a study of blood T cell repertoires in COVID-19. Looking at the study overall: There were acute and convalescent COVID-19 samples, and they came from the United States, Italy and Spain. PBMCs, B-cell-depleted T cells, or T cells were the source of the cDNA or gDNA that made up the material.

Authors' processing steps: Reference gene primers were amplified, and this amplification served to estimate nucleated cell counts. Repertoires were generated with immunoSEQ multiplex PCR, while TCRdb's copy carries only in-frame clones and drops some. The D gene and trimming were derived from the DNA, and the V and J assignments and clone size from that table. The sample has hundreds of thousands of clones, about 85% seen once; the top ten hold roughly 3.7%. Sequenced input: peripheral blood. The genes are TRBV2 and TRBJ1-5; 7 bases are a match to TRBD1. The sequence derives from a young woman with acute or convalescent COVID-19. The CDR3 spells CASNVGQAINQPQHF. The CDR3 bases are TGTGCCAGCAACGTAGGACAGGCCATCAATCAGCCCCAGCATTTT.